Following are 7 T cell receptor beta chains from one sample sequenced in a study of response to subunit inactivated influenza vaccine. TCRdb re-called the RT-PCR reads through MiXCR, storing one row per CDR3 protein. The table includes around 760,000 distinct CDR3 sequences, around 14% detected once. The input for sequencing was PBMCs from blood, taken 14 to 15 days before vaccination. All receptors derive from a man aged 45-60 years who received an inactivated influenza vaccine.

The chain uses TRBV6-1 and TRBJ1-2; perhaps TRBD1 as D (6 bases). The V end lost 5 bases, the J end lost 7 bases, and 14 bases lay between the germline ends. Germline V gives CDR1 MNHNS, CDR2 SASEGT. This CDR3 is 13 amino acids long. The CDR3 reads CASSTTGRVGYTF. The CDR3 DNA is TGTGCCAGCAGTACCACAGGGAGAGTTGGCTACACCTTC.

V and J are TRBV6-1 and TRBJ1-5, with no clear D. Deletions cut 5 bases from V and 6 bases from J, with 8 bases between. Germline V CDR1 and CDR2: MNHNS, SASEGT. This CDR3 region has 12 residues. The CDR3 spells CASSRGSQPQHF. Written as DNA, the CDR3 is TGTGCCAGCAGTCGAGGGAGTCAGCCCCAGCATTTT.

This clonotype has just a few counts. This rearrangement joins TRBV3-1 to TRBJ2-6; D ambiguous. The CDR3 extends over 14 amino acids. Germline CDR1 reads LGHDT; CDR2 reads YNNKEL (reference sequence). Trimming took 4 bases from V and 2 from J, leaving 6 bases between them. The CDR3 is CASSPKAGANVLTF. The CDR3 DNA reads TGTGCCAGCAGCCCGAAGGCTGGGGCCAACGTCCTGACTTTC. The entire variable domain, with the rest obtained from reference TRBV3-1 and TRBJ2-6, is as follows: DTAVSQTPKYLVTQMGNDKSIKCEQNLGHDTMYWYKQDSKKFLKIMFSYNNKELIINETVPNRFSPKSPDKAHLNLHINSLELGDSAVYFCASSPKAGANVLTFGAGSRLTVL.

CDR3 nucleotide sequence: TGCAGCGTCGGTGGGAAGTTACCTTTACACGAGGATGAGCAGTTCTTC. Its protein is CSVGGKLPLHEDEQFF. The V gene is TRBV29-1, the J gene TRBJ2-1; no reliable D call. The ends were cut back, 6 bases at V and 8 bases at J, with 26 bases in the middle. The CDR3 is made up of 16 amino acids. The germline V gene has CDR1 SQVTM and CDR2 ANQGSEA.

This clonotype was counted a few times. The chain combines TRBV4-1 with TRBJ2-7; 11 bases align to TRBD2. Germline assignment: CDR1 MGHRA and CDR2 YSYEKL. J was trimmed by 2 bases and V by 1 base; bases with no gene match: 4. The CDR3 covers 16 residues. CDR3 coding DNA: TGCGCCAGCAGCCAAGTTGGGACTAGCGGAACCTACGAGCAGTACTTC. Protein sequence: CASSQVGTSGTYEQYF.

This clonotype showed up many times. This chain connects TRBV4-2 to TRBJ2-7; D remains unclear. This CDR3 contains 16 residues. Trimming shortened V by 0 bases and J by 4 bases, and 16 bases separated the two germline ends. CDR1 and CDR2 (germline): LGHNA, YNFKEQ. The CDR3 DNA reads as TGTGCCAGCAGCCAAGAACTCTTGGCCATGCGGTACGAGCAGTACTTC. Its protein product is CASSQELLAMRYEQYF.

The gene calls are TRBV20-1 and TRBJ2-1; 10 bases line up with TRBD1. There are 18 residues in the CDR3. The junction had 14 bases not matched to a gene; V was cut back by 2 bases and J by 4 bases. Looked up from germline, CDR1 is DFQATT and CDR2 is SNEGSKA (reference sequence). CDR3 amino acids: CSARPPPRTGGRYNEQFF. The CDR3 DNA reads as TGCAGTGCTAGACCACCACCCCGGACAGGGGGGAGGTACAATGAGCAGTTCTTC.